This T cell receptor beta chain was sequenced during a study of T cell changes during pregnancy in multiple sclerosis. Looked up from germline, CDR1 is SGDLS and CDR2 is YYNGEE. Trimming at V came to 0 bases and at J to 6 bases, leaving 0 bases not matched to a gene. The CDR3 length is 13 residues. Assay used: immunoSEQ multiplex PCR; TCRdb lists only in-frame clones, some missing. The sample shows some 120,000 clones, 90% to 95% of them seen only once. The material sequenced was peripheral blood, taken in the third trimester of pregnancy. The sequence derives from a female donor with multiple sclerosis, enrolled in a pregnancy study. This sequence joins TRBV9 and TRBJ1-2, with 9 nucleotides matching TRBD1. The CDR3 bases are TGTGCCAGCAGCGTAGGGGACAGGGATGGCTACACCTTC. Translating it yields CASSVGDRDGYTF.